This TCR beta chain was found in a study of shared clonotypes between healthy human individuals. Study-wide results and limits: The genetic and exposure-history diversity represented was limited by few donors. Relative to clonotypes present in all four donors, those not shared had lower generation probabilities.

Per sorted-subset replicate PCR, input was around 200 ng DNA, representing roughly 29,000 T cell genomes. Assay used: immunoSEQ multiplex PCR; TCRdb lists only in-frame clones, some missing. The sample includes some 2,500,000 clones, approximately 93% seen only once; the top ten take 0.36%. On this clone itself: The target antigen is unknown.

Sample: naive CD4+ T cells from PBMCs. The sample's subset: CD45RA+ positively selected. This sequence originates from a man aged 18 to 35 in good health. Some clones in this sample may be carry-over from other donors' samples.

CDR3 amino acids: CASSPTRDRMNTEAFF. For the CDR3, the DNA is TGTGCCAGCTCACCGACGAGGGACAGAATGAACACTGAAGCTTTCTTT. This chain links TRBV18 with TRBJ1-1; 7 nucleotides align to TRBD1. This CDR3 has 16 residues. Looked up from germline, CDR1 is KGHSH and CDR2 is LQKENI. The V and J ends lost 3 bases and 0 bases, in that order; junction bases with no gene match: 7.